Shown below are 4 T cell receptor beta chains from a single sample sequenced in a study of blood T cell repertoires in COVID-19. Sequenced by immunoSEQ multiplex PCR; TCRdb stores in-frame clones only, minus some. The sample carries about 210,000 clones, about four fifths recorded once. Sample: peripheral blood. These receptor sequences come from a woman between 35 and 50 years old with acute or convalescent COVID-19.

In this sample, this clone turned up once. Other DNA variants within this sample encode the same CDR3. The chain joins TRBV9 to TRBJ2-1, with D perhaps TRBD2 (6 bases). The germline V gene encodes CDR1 SGDLS and CDR2 YYNGEE. Trimming stripped 0 bases from V and 4 bases from J, with 11 bases between. This CDR3 is 15 amino acids long. CDR3 sequence (DNA): TGTGCCAGCAGCGTAGGGGGCGGGGCTTACAATGAGCAGTTCTTC. Protein sequence: CASSVGGGAYNEQFF.

The V and J genes are TRBV5-5 and TRBJ1-2; maybe TRBD1 (5 bases). The CDR3 is 13 residues long. V was trimmed by 1 base and J by 2 bases, leaving 6 bases between them. CDR1 SGHKS and CDR2 YYEKEE come from the germline V gene (reference sequence). This CDR3 reads CASSLQGNYGYTF. CDR3 nucleotides: TGTGCCAGCAGCTTGCAGGGAAACTATGGCTACACCTTC.

In the case of this clone: The identical CDR3 is also encoded by other nucleotide sequences in the sample. V and J are TRBV5-1 and TRBJ1-1; D uncertain. The CDR3 is 14 amino acids. Trimming cost V 4 bases and J 3 bases, with 13 bases left between them. Germline assignment: CDR1 SGHRS and CDR2 YFSETQ. The CDR3 DNA follows: TGCGCCAGCAGCCCGAGGGCTGGAGACACTGAAGCTTTCTTT. Protein product: CASSPRAGDTEAFF.

The sample holds one count of this clone. The chain links TRBV6-5 to TRBJ2-4; the D gene is possibly TRBD2 (5 bases). V was cut by 7 bases and J by 3 bases, with 13 bases left in between. There are 14 residues in the CDR3. From germline, CDR1 is MNHEY and CDR2 SVGAGI. CDR3 residues: CASKGGWGKNIQYF. DNA for the CDR3: TGTGCCAGCAAAGGAGGCTGGGGCAAAAACATTCAGTACTTC.